The T cell receptor beta chain described here comes from a study of control samples from healthy donors and cancer patients. The CDR3 is 14 residues long. CDR1 and CDR2 from the germline V gene are MNHEY and SMNVEV (reference sequence). Trimming shortened V by 11 bases and J by 6 bases, and 21 bases separated the two germline ends. The protocol was immunoSEQ multiplex PCR, while the TCRdb copy is restricted to in-frame clones and leaves out a portion. The sample records 390,000 or so clones, 90% being singletons. This clonotype was obtained from a man aged 35-49 years with head and neck cancer. The sample consisted of PBMCs. The chain recombines TRBV27 with TRBJ2-3; D might be TRBD2 (6 bases). The CDR3 reads CAVRYGREMDTQYF. CDR3 bases: TGTGCCGTTAGGTACGGGAGAGAAATGGATACGCAGTATTTT.